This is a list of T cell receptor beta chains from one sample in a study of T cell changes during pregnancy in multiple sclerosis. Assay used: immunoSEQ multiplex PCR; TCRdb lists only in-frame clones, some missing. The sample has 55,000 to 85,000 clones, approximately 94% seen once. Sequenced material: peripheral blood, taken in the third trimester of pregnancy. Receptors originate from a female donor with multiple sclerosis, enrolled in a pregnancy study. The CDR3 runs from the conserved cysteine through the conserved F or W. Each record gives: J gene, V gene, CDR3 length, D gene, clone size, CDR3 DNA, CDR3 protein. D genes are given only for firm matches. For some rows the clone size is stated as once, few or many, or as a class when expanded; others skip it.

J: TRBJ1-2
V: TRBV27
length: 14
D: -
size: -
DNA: TGTGCCAGCAGATCTTCAGCAGGAGGCTATGGCTACACCTTC
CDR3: CASRSSAGGYGYTF

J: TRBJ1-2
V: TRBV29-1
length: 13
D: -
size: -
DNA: TGCAGCGTCACGGACAGCTTTAACTATGGCTACACCTTC
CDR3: CSVTDSFNYGYTF

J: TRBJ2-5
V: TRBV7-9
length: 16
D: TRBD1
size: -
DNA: TGTGCCAGCAGCCCAGGGGACAGGGGTCAAAAAGAGACCCAGTACTTC
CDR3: CASSPGDRGQKETQYF

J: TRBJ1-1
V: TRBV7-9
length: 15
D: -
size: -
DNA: TGTGCCAGCAGCCCACCGATCAGGTTAGGCACTGAAGCTTTCTTT
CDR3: CASSPPIRLGTEAFF

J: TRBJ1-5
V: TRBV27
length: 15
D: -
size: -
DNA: TGTGCCAGCTCCGGGGAGCTAGATAGCAATCAGCCCCAGCATTTT
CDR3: CASSGELDSNQPQHF

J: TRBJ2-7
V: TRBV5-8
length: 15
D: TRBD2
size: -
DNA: TGTGCCAGCAGCCTTAGCGGGGGGGCCGGCTACGAGCAGTACTTC
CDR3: CASSLSGGAGYEQYF

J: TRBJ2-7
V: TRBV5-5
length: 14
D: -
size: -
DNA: TGTGCCAGCAGCTTGGGGGCGGGGATCTACGAGCAGTACTTC
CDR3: CASSLGAGIYEQYF

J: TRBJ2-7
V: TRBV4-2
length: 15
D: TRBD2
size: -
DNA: TGTGCCAGCAGCCAATTCGCGGGGGGTTCCTACGAGCAGTACTTC
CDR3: CASSQFAGGSYEQYF

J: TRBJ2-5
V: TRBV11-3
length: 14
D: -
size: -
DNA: TGTGCCAGCAGCCCCTCTAGTTTCGTGGAGACCCAGTACTTC
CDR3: CASSPSSFVETQYF

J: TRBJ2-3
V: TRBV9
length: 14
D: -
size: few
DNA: TGTGCCAGCAGCGTCTATCTAGGCACAGATACGCAGTATTTT
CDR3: CASSVYLGTDTQYF

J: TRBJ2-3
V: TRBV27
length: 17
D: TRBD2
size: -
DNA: TGTGCCAGCAGTCATGGGACTAGCGGGAGTAGCACAGATACGCAGTATTTT
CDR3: CASSHGTSGSSTDTQYF

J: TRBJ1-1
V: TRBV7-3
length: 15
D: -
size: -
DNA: TGTGCCAGCAGCTTTCAACCGGGGGAGAACACTGAAGCTTTCTTT
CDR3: CASSFQPGENTEAFF

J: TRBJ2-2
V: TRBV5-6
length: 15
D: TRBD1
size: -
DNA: TGTGCCAGCAGCTTGGTGGGACAGTCCACCGGGGAGCTGTTTTTT
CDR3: CASSLVGQSTGELFF

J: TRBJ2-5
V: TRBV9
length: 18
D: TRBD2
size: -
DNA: TGTGCCAGCAGCGTAAGAACAGGTGGACTAGCCGGTCCTGAGACCCAGTACTTC
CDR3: CASSVRTGGLAGPETQYF

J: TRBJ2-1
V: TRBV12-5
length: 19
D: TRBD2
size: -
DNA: TGTGCTAGTGGTCCTGCCGTTCCTGGGACTAGCGGGGGGGACAATGAGCAGTTCTTC
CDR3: CASGPAVPGTSGGDNEQFF

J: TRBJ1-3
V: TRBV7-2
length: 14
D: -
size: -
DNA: TGTGCCAGCAGCATACCCGGACAGGGAAACACCATATATTTT
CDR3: CASSIPGQGNTIYF

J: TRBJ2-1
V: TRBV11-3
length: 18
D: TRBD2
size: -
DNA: TGTGCCAGCAGCCAACTAGCGGGGGGCTTCCTGTCCTACAATGAGCAGTTCTTC
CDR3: CASSQLAGGFLSYNEQFF

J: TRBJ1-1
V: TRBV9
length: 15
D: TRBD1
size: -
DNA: TGTGCCAGCAGCGGAACAGGGGCTGAGGACACTGAAGCTTTCTTT
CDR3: CASSGTGAEDTEAFF

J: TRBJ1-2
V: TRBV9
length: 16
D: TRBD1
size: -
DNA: TGTGCCAGCAGAGATTTGCGACAGGGCCCTAACTATGGCTACACCTTC
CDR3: CASRDLRQGPNYGYTF

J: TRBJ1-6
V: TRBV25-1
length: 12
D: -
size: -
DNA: TGTGCCAGCAAGGGAGGCCATTCACCCCTCCACTTT
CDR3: CASKGGHSPLHF

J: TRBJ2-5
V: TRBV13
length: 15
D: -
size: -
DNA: TGTGCCAGTACTCGAAGCACCTTCGGCGGGGAGACCCAGTACTTC
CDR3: CASTRSTFGGETQYF

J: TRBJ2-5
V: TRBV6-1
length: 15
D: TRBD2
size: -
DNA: TGTGCCAGCAGTGAAGACGGGGGGGGCCCAGAGACCCAGTACTTC
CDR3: CASSEDGGGPETQYF

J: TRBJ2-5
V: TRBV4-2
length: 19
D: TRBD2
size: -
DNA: TGTGCCAGCAGCCGGGCCGGGACTAGCGGGGGTTCCCCGCAAGAGACCCAGTACTTC
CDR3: CASSRAGTSGGSPQETQYF

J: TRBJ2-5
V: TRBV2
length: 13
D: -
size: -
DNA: TGTGCCAGCCGCATATCTATCGGGGAGACCCAGTACTTC
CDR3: CASRISIGETQYF

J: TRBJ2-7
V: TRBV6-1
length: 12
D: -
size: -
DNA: TGTGCCAGCAGTTCCGACAGGTACGAGCAGTACTTC
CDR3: CASSSDRYEQYF

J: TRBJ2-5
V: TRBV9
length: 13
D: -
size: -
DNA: TGTGCCAGCAGCGTAGGTTCCTTGGAGACCCAGTACTTC
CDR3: CASSVGSLETQYF

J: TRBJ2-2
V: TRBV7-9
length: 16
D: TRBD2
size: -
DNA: TGTGCCGGGACTAGCGGGCAAACAAAGAACACCGGGGAGCTGTTTTTT
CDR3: CAGTSGQTKNTGELFF

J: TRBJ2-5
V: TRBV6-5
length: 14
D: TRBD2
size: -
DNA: TGTGCCAGCAGTTACTTGACTAGCTCGGAGACCCAGTACTTC
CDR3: CASSYLTSSETQYF

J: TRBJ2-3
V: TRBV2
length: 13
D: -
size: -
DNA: TGTGCCAGCAGTTCCCTAGAGGGAGATACGCAGTATTTT
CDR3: CASSSLEGDTQYF

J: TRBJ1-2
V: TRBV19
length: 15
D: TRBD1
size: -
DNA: TGTGCCAGTAGTATCCCGGGACAGGCTAACTATGGCTACACCTTC
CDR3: CASSIPGQANYGYTF

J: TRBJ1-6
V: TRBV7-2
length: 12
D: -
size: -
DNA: TGTGCCAGCAGCTTAAACGGTATCCCCCTCCACTTT
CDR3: CASSLNGIPLHF

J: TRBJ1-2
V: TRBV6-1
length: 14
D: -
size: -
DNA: TGTGCCAGCAGGGAGACCAGGGGAACGTTCAAGTGTACCTTC
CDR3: CASRETRGTFKCTF

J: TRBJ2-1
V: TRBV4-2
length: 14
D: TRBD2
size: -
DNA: TGTGCCAGCAGCCGGGACTACTCCTACAATGAGCAGTTCTTC
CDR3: CASSRDYSYNEQFF

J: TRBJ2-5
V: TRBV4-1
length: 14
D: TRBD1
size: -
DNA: TGCGCCAGCAGCCGGCCAGGGGGCCGAGAGACCCAGTACTTC
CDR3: CASSRPGGRETQYF

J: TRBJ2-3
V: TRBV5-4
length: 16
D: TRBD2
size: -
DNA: TGTGCCAGCAGCGGGTGGGACGGGGGGGGCACAGATACGCAGTATTTT
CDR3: CASSGWDGGGTDTQYF

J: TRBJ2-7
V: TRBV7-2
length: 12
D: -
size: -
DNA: TGTGCCAGCAGCCCTAAGCGGTACGAGCAGTACTTC
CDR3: CASSPKRYEQYF

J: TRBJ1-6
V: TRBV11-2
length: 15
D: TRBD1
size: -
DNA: TGTGCCAGCAGCTTAGCCCGGACAGGGAGTGCACCCCTCCACTTT
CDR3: CASSLARTGSAPLHF

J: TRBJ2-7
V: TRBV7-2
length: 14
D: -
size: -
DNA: TGTGCCAGCAACCAGGCAGGTGCGGGACGCGAGCAGTACTTC
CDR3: CASNQAGAGREQYF

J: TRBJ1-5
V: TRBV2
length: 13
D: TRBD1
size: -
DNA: TGTGCCATCGGGACAGGGGGGAATCAGCCCCAGCATTTT
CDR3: CAIGTGGNQPQHF

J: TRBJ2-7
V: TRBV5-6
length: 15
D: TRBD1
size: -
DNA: TGTGCCAGCAGCTTGGTCATAGGGGGCCTGCACGAGCAGTACTTC
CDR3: CASSLVIGGLHEQYF